The next 3 T cell receptor beta chains were all read from a single sample in a study of blood T cell repertoires in COVID-19. Sequencing was performed with immunoSEQ multiplex PCR; in TCRdb, only in-frame clones are kept and a portion is missing. The repertoire includes around 120,000 clones, about 79% of them detected once, and about 2.3% sits in the top ten. The sequenced sample consisted of peripheral blood. The receptors originated from a man aged 65 to 79 with acute or convalescent COVID-19.

A note on this clone: Compared with germline, one end of the junction differs, possibly owing to a read error. The J gene is TRBJ2-5, the V gene TRBV18; perhaps TRBD2 as D (5 bases). This CDR3 is built from 16 residues. Per germline, CDR1 KGHSH and CDR2 LQKENI. For the CDR3, the DNA is TGTGCCAGCTCACCACCTCGGACTGGACCCATAGAGGCCCAGTACTTC. Its translation: CASSPPRTGPIEAQYF. The full variable domain, completed using reference TRBV18 and TRBJ2-5, is NAGVMQNPRHLVRRRGQEARLRCSPMKGHSHVYWYRQLPEEGLKFMVYLQKENIIDESGMPKERFSAEFPKEGPSILRIQQVVRGDSAAYFCASSPPRTGPIEAQYFGPGTRLLVL.

This clone was seen a few times. V is TRBV3-1 (or the pseudogene TRBV3-2) and J is TRBJ2-7; D remains unclear. Trimming cost V 0 bases and J 12 bases, with 12 bases left between them. The CDR3 loop spans 12 amino acids. The V gene's germline CDR1 is LGHDT and CDR2 YNNKEL (reference sequence). The CDR3, as DNA: TGTGCCAGCAGCCAAGAACGGAGCCGTCGGTACTTC. It codes for CASSQERSRRYF.

The J gene is TRBJ1-2, the V gene TRBV11-3; 7 nucleotides match TRBD1. The CDR3 runs to 13 residues. The ends lost 8 bases at V and 4 bases at J; junction bases unmatched: 7. Germline V lookup: CDR1 SGHNT, CDR2 YENEEA. The CDR3 protein is CASGEGAAYGYTF. CDR3 nucleotide sequence: TGTGCCAGCGGCGAGGGGGCGGCCTATGGCTACACCTTC. Full variable domain (missing parts from reference TRBV11-3 and TRBJ1-2): EAGVVQSPRYKIIEKKQPVAFWCNPISGHNTLYWYLQNLGQGPELLIRYENEEAVDDSQLPKDRFSAERLKGVDSTLKIQPAELGDSAVYLCASGEGAAYGYTFGSGTRLTVV.